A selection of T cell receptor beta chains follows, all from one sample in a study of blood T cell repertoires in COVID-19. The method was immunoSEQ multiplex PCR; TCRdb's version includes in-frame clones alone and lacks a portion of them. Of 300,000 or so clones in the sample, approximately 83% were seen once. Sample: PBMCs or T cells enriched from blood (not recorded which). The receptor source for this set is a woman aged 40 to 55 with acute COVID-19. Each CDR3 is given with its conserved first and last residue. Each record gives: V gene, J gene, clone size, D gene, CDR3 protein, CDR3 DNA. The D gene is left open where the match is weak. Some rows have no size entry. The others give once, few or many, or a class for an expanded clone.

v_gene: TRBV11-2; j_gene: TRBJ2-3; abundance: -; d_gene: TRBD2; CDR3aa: CASTRGSGMSDTQYF; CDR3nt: TGTGCCAGCACCAGGGGTAGCGGGATGTCAGATACGCAGTATTTT
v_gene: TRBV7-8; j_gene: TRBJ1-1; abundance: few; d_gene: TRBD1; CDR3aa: CASSLTGGTEAFF; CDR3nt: TGTGCCAGCAGCCTCACAGGGGGCACTGAAGCTTTCTTT
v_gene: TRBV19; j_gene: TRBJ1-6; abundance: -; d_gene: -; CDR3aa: CASSSVRDSPLHF; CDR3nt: TGTGCCAGTAGTAGCGTCAGGGATTCACCCCTCCACTTT
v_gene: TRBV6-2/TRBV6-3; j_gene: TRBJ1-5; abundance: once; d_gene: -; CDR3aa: CASSFSKTGESNQPQHF; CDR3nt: TGTGCCAGCAGTTTCTCGAAGACGGGGGAGAGCAATCAGCCCCAGCATTTT
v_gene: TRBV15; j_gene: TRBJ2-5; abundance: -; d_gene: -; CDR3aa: CATSRTASQETQYF; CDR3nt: TGTGCCACCAGCAGGACAGCCAGCCAAGAGACCCAGTACTTC
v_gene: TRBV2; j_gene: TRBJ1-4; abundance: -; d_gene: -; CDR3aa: CASSGTTTNEKLFF; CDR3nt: TGTGCCAGCAGTGGGACAACAACTAATGAAAAACTGTTTTTT
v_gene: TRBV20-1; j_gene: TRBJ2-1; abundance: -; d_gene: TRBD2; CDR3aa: CSASGASGRSGEQFF; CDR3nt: TGCAGTGCTAGTGGGGCTAGCGGGAGGTCTGGTGAGCAGTTCTTC
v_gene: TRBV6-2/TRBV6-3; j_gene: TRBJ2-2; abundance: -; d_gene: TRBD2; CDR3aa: CASSNLAGGNTGELFF; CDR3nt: TGTGCCAGCAGTAACTTAGCGGGGGGAAACACCGGGGAGCTGTTTTTT
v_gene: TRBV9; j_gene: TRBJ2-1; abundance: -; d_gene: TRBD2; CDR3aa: CASSRLAGGRSEQFF; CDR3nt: TGTGCCAGCAGCCGACTAGCGGGAGGGCGGAGTGAGCAGTTCTTC
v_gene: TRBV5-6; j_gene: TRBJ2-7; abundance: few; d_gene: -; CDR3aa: CASSSHPTGAYEQYF; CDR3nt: TGTGCCAGCAGCTCCCATCCTACGGGGGCCTACGAGCAGTACTTC
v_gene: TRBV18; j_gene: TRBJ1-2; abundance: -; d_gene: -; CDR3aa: CASSPGLRIYGYTF; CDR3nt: TGTGCCAGCTCACCTGGACTACGGATCTATGGCTACACCTTC
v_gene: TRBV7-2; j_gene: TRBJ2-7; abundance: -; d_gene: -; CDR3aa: CASSSGTSVEQYF; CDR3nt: TGTGCCAGCAGCTCTGGGACTTCGGTCGAGCAGTACTTC
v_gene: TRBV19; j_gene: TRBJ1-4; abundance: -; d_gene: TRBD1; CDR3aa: CASSKRQGPNEKLFF; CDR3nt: TGTGCCAGTAGTAAGAGACAGGGTCCCAATGAAAAACTGTTTTTT
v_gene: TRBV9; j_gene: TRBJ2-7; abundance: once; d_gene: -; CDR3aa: CASSVDLRTYEQYF; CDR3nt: TGTGCCAGCAGCGTAGATCTGCGGACCTACGAGCAGTACTTC